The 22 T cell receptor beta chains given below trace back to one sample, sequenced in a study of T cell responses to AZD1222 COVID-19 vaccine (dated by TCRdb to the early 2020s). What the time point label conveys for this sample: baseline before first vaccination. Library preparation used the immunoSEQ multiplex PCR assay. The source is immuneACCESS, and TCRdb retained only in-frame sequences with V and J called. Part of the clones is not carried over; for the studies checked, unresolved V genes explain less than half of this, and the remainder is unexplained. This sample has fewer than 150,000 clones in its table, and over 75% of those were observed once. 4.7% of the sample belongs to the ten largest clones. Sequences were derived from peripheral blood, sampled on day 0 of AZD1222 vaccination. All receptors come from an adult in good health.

The CDR3 protein is CAWNGESTEAFF. The DNA of the CDR3 is TGTGCCTGGAATGGGGAAAGCACTGAAGCTTTCTTT. The V and J genes are TRBV30 and TRBJ1-1; no firm D call. The CDR3 is 12 amino acids. The V and J ends lost 4 bases and 4 bases respectively, with 10 bases between them. Germline-derived CDR1 and CDR2 are GTSNPN and SVGIG (reference sequence).

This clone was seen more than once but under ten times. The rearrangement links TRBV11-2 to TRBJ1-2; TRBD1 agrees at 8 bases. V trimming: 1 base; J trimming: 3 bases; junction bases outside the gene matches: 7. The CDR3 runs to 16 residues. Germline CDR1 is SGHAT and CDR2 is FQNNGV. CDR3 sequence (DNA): TGTGCCAGCAGCTTAGGCTCCACAGGGGGGTACTATGGCTACACCTTC. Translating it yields CASSLGSTGGYYGYTF.

The CDR3 loop is CASSFDRGGRGYTF. CDR3 DNA: TGTGCCAGCTCATTCGACAGGGGGGGACGCGGCTACACCTTC. The V and J genes are TRBV18 and TRBJ1-2; 9 bases are shared with TRBD1. The ends lost 5 bases at V and 8 bases at J; junction bases unmatched: 9. Germline V gene lookup returns CDR1 KGHSH and CDR2 LQKENI. The CDR3 totals 14 residues.

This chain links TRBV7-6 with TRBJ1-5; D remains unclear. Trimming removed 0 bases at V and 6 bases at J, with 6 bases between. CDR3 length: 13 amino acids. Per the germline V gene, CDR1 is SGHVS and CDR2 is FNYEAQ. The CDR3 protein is CASSLALGQPQHF. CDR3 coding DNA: TGTGCCAGCAGCTTAGCGCTGGGTCAGCCCCAGCATTTT.

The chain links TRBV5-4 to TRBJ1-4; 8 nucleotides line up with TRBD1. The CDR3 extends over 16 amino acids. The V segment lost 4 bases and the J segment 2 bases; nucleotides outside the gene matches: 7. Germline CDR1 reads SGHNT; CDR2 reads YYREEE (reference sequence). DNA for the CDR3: TGTGCCAGCAGCAGCGGACAGGGCCGCACTAATGAAAAACTGTTTTTT. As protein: CASSSGQGRTNEKLFF.

CDR3 nucleotides: TGTGCCAGCAGCTTAGAGCCGTCTAGGAGTTCCTACAATGAGCAGTTCTTC. Translated: CASSLEPSRSSYNEQFF. V gene TRBV7-8 combines with J gene TRBJ2-1; D not resolved. Looked up from germline, CDR1 is SGHVS and CDR2 is FQNEAQ. The CDR3 consists of 17 residues. V dropped 1 base and J dropped 1 base, with 14 bases sitting between them.

The CDR3 DNA follows: TGTGCCAGCAGCTTGGTGGGGACCCAGTACTTC. Translation gives CASSLVGTQYF. The chain joins TRBV7-2 to TRBJ2-5, with D uncertain. Germline V gives CDR1 SGHTA, CDR2 FQGNSA. This CDR3 has 11 residues. The V and J ends lost 3 bases and 7 bases respectively, with 6 bases between them. Variable domain in full (rest from reference TRBV7-2 and TRBJ2-5): GAGVSQSPSNKVTEKGKDVELRCDPISGHTALYWYRQSLGQGLEFLIYFQGNSAPDKSGLPSDRFSAERTGGSVSTLTIQRTQQEDSAVYLCASSLVGTQYFGPGTRLLVL.

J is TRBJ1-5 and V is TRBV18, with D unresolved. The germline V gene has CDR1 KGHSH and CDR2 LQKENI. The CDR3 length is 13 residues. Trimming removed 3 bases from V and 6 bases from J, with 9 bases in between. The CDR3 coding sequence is TGTGCCAGCTCACCCTGGGAGGGTCAGCCCCAGCATTTT. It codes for CASSPWEGQPQHF.

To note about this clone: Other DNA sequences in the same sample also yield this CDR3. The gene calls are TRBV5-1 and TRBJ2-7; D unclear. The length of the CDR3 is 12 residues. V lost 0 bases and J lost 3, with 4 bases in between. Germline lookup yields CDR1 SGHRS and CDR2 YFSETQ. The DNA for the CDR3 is TGCGCCAGCAGCTTGGTAGGCTACGAGCAGTACTTC. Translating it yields CASSLVGYEQYF.

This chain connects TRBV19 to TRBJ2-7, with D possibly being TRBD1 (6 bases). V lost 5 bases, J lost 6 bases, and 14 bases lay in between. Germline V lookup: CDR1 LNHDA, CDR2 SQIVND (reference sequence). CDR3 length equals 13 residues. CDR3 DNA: TGTGCCAGTAGTCCCGCCAGGGGTCGCGAGCAGTACTTC. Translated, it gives CASSPARGREQYF. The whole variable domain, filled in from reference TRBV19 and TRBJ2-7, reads DGGITQSPKYLFRKEGQNVTLSCEQNLNHDAMYWYRQDPGQGLRLIYYSQIVNDFQKGDIAEGYSVSREKKESFPLTVTSAQKNPTAFYLCASSPARGREQYFGPGTRLTVT.

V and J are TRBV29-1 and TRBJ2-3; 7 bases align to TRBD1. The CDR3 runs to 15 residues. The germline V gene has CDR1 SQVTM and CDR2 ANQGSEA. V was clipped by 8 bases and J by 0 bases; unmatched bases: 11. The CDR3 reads CSTDRLRPSTDTQYF. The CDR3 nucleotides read TGCAGCACGGACAGGTTAAGGCCGAGCACAGATACGCAGTATTTT.

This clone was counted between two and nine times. CDR3 nucleotides: TGCGCCAGCAGCACAAGCAGGGGGACAGGGGTAGTCGGCTCCTATAATTCACCCCTCCACTTT. It translates to CASSTSRGTGVVGSYNSPLHF. The genes are TRBV4-1 and TRBJ1-6, with TRBD1 matching 10 bases. The CDR3 spans 21 residues. With 5 bases clipped from V and 0 bases from J, the junction kept 16 bases outside the gene matches. CDR1 is MGHRA and CDR2 is YSYEKL in the germline V gene.

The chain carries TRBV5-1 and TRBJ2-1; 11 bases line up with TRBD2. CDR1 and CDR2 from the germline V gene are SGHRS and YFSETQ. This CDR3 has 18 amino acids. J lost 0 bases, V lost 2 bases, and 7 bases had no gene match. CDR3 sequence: CASSFFGTSGNSYNEQFF. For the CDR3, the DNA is TGCGCCAGCAGCTTTTTCGGGACTAGCGGAAACTCCTACAATGAGCAGTTCTTC. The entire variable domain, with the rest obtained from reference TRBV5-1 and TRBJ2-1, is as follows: KAGVTQTPRYLIKTRGQQVTLSCSPISGHRSVSWYQQTPGQGLQFLFEYFSETQRNKGNFPGRFSGRQFSNSRSEMNVSTLELGDSALYLCASSFFGTSGNSYNEQFFGPGTRLTVL.

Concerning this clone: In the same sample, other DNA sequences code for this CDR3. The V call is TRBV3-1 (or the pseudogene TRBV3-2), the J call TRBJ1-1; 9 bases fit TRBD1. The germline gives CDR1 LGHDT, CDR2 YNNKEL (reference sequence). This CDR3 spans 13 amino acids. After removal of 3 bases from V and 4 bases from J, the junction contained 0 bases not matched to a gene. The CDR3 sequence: CASSQDRGTEAFF. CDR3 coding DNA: TGTGCCAGCAGCCAGGACAGGGGCACTGAAGCTTTCTTT.

The CDR3 sequence: CASSPQTYEAFF. CDR3 in DNA: TGTGCCAGCTCACCCCAGACTTATGAAGCTTTCTTT. This chain connects TRBV18 to TRBJ1-1, with no clear D. Per germline, CDR1 KGHSH and CDR2 LQKENI. Trimming removed 3 bases from V and 7 bases from J, with 9 bases in between. The CDR3 has 12 residues.

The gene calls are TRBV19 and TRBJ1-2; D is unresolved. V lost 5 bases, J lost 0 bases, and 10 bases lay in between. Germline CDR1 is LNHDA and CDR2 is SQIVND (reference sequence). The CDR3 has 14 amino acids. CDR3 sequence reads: CASSAQRPNYGYTF. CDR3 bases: TGTGCCAGTAGTGCCCAAAGGCCTAACTATGGCTACACCTTC.

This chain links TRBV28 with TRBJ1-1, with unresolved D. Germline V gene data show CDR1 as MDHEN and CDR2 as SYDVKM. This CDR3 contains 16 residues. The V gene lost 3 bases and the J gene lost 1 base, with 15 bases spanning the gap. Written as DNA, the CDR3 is TGTGCCAGCAGTTTGAGACCGGGGAGGAAGAACACTGAAGCTTTCTTT. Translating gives CASSLRPGRKNTEAFF.

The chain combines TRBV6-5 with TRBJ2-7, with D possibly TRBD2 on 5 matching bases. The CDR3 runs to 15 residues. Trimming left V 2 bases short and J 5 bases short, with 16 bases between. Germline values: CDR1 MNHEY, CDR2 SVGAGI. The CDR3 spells CASSYRAEIPNEQYF. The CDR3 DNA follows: TGTGCCAGCAGTTACAGAGCGGAGATCCCTAACGAGCAGTACTTC.

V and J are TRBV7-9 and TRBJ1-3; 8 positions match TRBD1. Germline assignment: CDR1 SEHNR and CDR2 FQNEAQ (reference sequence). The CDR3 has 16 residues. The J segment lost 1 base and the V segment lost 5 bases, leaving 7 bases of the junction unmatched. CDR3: CASSRDGQGSGNTIYF. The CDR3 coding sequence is TGTGCCAGCAGCAGGGACGGACAGGGATCTGGAAACACCATATATTTT.

CDR3 sequence: CASSSVPNYGYTF. As DNA, the CDR3 is TGTGCCAGCAGCTCCGTCCCGAACTATGGCTACACCTTC. The rearrangement links TRBV5-4 to TRBJ1-2; no reliable D call. With 3 bases removed from V and 2 bases from J, the gap between germline ends came to 8 bases. The CDR3 consists of 13 residues. Germline CDR1 SGHNT, CDR2 YYREEE (reference sequence).

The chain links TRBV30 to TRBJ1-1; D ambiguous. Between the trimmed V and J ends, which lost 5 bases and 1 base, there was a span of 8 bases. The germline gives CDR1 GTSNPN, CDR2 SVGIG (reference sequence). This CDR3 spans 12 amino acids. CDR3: CAWDRWNTEAFF. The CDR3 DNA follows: TGTGCCTGGGACCGGTGGAACACTGAAGCTTTCTTT. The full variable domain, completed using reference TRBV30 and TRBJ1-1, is SQTIHQWPATLVQPVGSPLSLECTVEGTSNPNLYWYRQAAGRGLQLLFYSVGIGQISSEVPQNLSASRPQDRQFILSSKKLLLSDSGFYLCAWDRWNTEAFFGQGTRLTVV.

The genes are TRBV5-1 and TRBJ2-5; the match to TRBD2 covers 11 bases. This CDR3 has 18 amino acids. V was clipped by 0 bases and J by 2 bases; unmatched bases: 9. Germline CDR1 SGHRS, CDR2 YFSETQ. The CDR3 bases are TGCGCCAGCAGCTTGGGGCTAGCGGGAGGATTTCTACAAGAGACCCAGTACTTC. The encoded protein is CASSLGLAGGFLQETQYF.